This TCR beta chain was sequenced during a study of blood T cell repertoires in COVID-19. Profiled with immunoSEQ multiplex PCR; TCRdb holds only in-frame clones, not every one. The data show some 25,000 clones, roughly 87% seen once. Germline CDR1 is SGHAT and CDR2 is FQNNGV. Trimming removed 5 bases at V and 5 bases at J, with 18 bases between. The CDR3 contains 15 residues. This receptor was identified in a man between 45 and 60 years old with active COVID-19. The rearrangement uses TRBV11-2 and TRBJ1-2; the D gene is possibly TRBD1 (5 bases). Sequencing was done on a sample of peripheral blood. For the CDR3, the DNA is TGTGCCAGCAGCCTAGGGGTGGATGGACTTTATGGCTACACCTTC. As protein: CASSLGVDGLYGYTF.